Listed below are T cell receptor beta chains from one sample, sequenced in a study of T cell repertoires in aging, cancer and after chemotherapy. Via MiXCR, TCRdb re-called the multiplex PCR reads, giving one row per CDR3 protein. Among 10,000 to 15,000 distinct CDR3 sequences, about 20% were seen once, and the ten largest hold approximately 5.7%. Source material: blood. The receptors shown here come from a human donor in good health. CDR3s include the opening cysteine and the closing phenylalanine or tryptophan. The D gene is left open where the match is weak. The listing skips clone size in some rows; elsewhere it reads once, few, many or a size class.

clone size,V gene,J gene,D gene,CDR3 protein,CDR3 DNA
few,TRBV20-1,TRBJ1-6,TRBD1,CSVPGQVPYNSPLHF,TGCAGTGTTCCGGGACAGGTCCCCTATAATTCACCCCTCCACTTT
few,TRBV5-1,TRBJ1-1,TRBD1,CASSPGDRVNTEAFF,TGCGCCAGCAGCCCAGGGGACAGGGTGAACACTGAAGCTTTCTTT
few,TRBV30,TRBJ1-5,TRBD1,CAWGGQGYYNQPQHF,TGTGCCTGGGGGGGACAGGGTTATTACAATCAGCCCCAGCATTTT
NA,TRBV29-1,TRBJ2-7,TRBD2,CSVEVLAGATYEQYF,TGCAGCGTTGAAGTACTAGCGGGGGCCACCTACGAGCAGTACTTC
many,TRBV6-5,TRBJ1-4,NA,CASTGGQFGEKLFF,TGTGCCAGCACGGGGGGGCAATTTGGTGAAAAACTGTTTTTT
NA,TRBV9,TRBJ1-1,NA,CASSVVLNTEAFF,TGTGCCAGCAGCGTAGTTCTGAACACTGAAGCTTTCTTT
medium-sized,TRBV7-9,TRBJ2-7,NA,CASSLPPAPYEQYF,TGTGCCAGCAGCCTCCCCCCGGCCCCCTACGAGCAGTACTTC
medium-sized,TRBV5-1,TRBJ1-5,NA,CASSLKGGNQPQHF,TGCGCCAGCAGCTTGAAGGGAGGCAATCAGCCCCAGCATTTT
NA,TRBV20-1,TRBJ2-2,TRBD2,CSASRGGGAITGELFF,TGCAGTGCTAGTAGAGGCGGGGGGGCCATTACCGGGGAGCTGTTTTTT
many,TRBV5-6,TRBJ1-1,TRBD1,CASSPDRLKMNTEAFF,TGTGCCAGCAGCCCGGACAGGCTTAAGATGAACACTGAAGCTTTCTTT
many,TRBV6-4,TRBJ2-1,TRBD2,CASSAELAGGPNEQFF,TGTGCCAGCAGTGCCGAACTAGCGGGGGGTCCCAATGAGCAGTTCTTC
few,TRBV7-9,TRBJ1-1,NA,CASSLTGTLTEAFF,TGTGCCAGCAGCTTAACCGGGACGCTGACTGAAGCTTTCTTT
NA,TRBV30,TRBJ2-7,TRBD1,CAWETGGGSYEQYF,TGTGCCTGGGAGACAGGGGGCGGCTCCTACGAGCAGTACTTC